These 12 T cell receptor beta chains were sequenced from one sample in a study of blood T cell repertoires in COVID-19 (dated by TCRdb to about 2020). Library generation was performed with the immunoSEQ multiplex PCR assay. The source is immuneACCESS, and TCRdb retained only in-frame sequences with V and J called. Part of the clones is not carried over; for the studies checked, unresolved V genes explain less than half of this, and the remainder is unexplained. For this sample there are more than 300,000 clones; around 90% appear just once. Clones ranked in the top ten supply less than 20% of the sample. The sample taken for sequencing was PBMCs or T cells enriched from blood (not recorded which). These receptors were taken from a woman in her 30s who had recovered from COVID-19.

V usage is TRBV2 and J usage is TRBJ1-1; 8 bases line up with TRBD1. Germline CDR1 is SNHLY and CDR2 is FYNNEI. With 7 bases clipped from V and 4 bases from J, the junction kept 5 bases outside the gene matches. The CDR3 covers 13 residues. The DNA of the CDR3 is TGTGCCAGCAAAAACAGGGGGACCACTGAAGCTTTCTTT. Translation gives CASKNRGTTEAFF.

This clone has just one count. The same CDR3 is also encoded by other DNA sequences in this sample. The genes are TRBV11-2 and TRBJ1-1; perhaps TRBD1 as D (6 bases). The CDR3 extends over 14 amino acids. Germline-derived CDR1 and CDR2 are SGHAT and FQNNGV. V lost 3 bases and J 2 bases, leaving 10 bases between the germline ends. CDR3 bases: TGTGCCAGCAGCTTTCAACAGGGCAACACTGAAGCTTTCTTT. This encodes CASSFQQGNTEAFF.

The CDR3 sequence is CASSLRGPTGNTIYF. For the CDR3, the DNA is TGTGCCAGCAGCTTGAGGGGGCCTACTGGAAACACCATATATTTT. This chain connects TRBV11-2 to TRBJ1-3; 7 bases are shared with TRBD1. The V and J ends lost 3 bases and 2 bases, in that order; junction bases with no gene match: 4. CDR1 is SGHAT and CDR2 is FQNNGV in the germline V gene. This CDR3 contains 15 residues.

This chain connects TRBV28 to TRBJ1-2; tentatively, D is TRBD1 (6 bases). Trimming cost V 8 bases and J 8 bases, with 12 bases left between them. This CDR3 region has 11 residues. Germline lookup yields CDR1 MDHEN and CDR2 SYDVKM. CDR3 in amino acids: CASGQPYGYTF. The CDR3 DNA follows: TGTGCCAGCGGACAGCCGTACGGCTACACCTTC.

V is TRBV7-8 and J is TRBJ2-1, with 13 nucleotides matching TRBD2. The CDR3 has 18 amino acids. CDR1 SGHVS and CDR2 FQNEAQ come from the germline V gene. V shed 7 bases and J 1 base; nucleotides not matched to a gene: 10. CDR3 nucleotide sequence: TGTGCCAGCACCCAAGGACTAGCGGGAGCCTTATCCTACAATGAGCAGTTCTTC. It encodes CASTQGLAGALSYNEQFF.

The CDR3 spells CSQGAETQYF. In nucleotides, the CDR3 is TGCAGCCAAGGGGCCGAGACCCAGTACTTC. The chain carries TRBV29-1 and TRBJ2-5, with TRBD1 as a possible D gene (5 bases). The CDR3 has 10 residues. V lost 8 bases to trimming and J lost 5 bases, with 9 bases between them. The germline V gene encodes CDR1 SQVTM and CDR2 ANQGSEA.

The rearrangement links TRBV11-2 to TRBJ1-1; possibly TRBD1 for D (5 bases). Deletions cut 3 bases from V and 0 bases from J, with 8 bases between. The germline V gene has CDR1 SGHAT and CDR2 FQNNGV. The CDR3 has 14 residues. This CDR3 is CASSFATVNTEAFF. CDR3 nucleotides: TGTGCCAGCAGCTTCGCGACAGTGAACACTGAAGCTTTCTTT.

This clone was recorded once. The rearrangement uses TRBV25-1 and TRBJ1-4, with a weak D call TRBD1 (5 bases). CDR1 and CDR2 from the germline V gene are MGHDK and SYGVNS. The germline V and J ends were trimmed by 4 bases and 2 bases, with 14 bases remaining between them. This CDR3 has 16 residues. CDR3 residues: CASSVGVGGTNEKLFF. In nucleotides, the CDR3 is TGTGCCAGCAGTGTCGGGGTTGGGGGGACTAATGAAAAACTGTTTTTT.

The chain uses TRBV11-2 and TRBJ1-2; perhaps TRBD1 as D (5 bases). Trimming removed 4 bases from V and 2 bases from J, with 14 bases in between. CDR1 is SGHAT and CDR2 is FQNNGV in the germline V gene. The CDR3 sequence is 15 residues long. CDR3 sequence reads: CASSSLGEGNYGYTF. CDR3 bases: TGTGCCAGCAGCTCTTTAGGGGAAGGGAACTATGGCTACACCTTC.

The V gene is TRBV3-1 (or the pseudogene TRBV3-2), the J gene TRBJ2-7; perhaps TRBD1 as D (5 bases). The CDR3 spans 12 residues. Trimming took 8 bases from V and 2 from J, leaving 10 bases between them. From germline, CDR1 is LGHDT and CDR2 YNNKEL (reference sequence). As DNA, the CDR3 is TGTGCCAGCGGTCAGGGAACCTACGAGCAGTACTTC. Residues: CASGQGTYEQYF.

The rearrangement joins TRBV18 to TRBJ2-3; 7 bases fit TRBD1. The CDR3 is made up of 17 amino acids. J was trimmed by 2 bases and V by 0 bases; bases with no gene match: 8. Germline CDR1 is KGHSH and CDR2 is LQKENI. CDR3 sequence reads: CASSPPEWTGSTDTQYF. CDR3 bases: TGTGCCAGCTCACCACCGGAATGGACAGGATCCACAGATACGCAGTATTTT.

This clone is a singleton in its sample. The rearrangement joins TRBV19 to TRBJ1-5; D is ambiguous. Trimming took off 7 bases at V and 3 bases at J, with 16 bases between the two ends. The CDR3 loop spans 15 amino acids. CDR1 and CDR2 from the germline V gene are LNHDA and SQIVND (reference sequence). The CDR3 nucleotides are TGTGCCAGTACCCTGCACCGAGGCTCCAATCAGCCCCAGCATTTT. Protein product: CASTLHRGSNQPQHF.